These T cell receptor beta chains were read from a single sample in a study of blood T cells in healthy people across ages. Via MiXCR, TCRdb re-called the 5' RACE reads, giving one row per CDR3 protein. The data show around 1.5 million distinct CDR3 sequences, roughly 40% seen once. Sequencing was carried out using blood. The source is a woman under 30 in good health. CDR3s include the opening cysteine and the closing phenylalanine or tryptophan. The D gene is left open where the match is weak. Expanded clones get a size class; other rows say once, few or many, or leave the size out.

clone_size j_call v_call d_call cdr3_aa cdr3_nt
- TRBJ2-7 TRBV7-8 - CASSLVGRIEQYF TGTGCCAGCAGCTTAGTTGGTAGGATCGAGCAGTACTTC
- TRBJ1-4 TRBV6-1 - CASRRPGQLNEKLFF TGTGCCAGCAGACGTCCCGGACAGCTAAATGAAAAACTGTTTTTT
- TRBJ1-5 TRBV7-2 - CASSLVSHISNQPQHF TGTGCCAGCAGCTTAGTGTCCCACATTAGCAATCAGCCCCAGCATTTT
few TRBJ1-3 TRBV4-1 - CASSQVNGVQSSGNTIYF TGCGCCAGCAGCCAAGTCAACGGGGTACAGAGCTCTGGAAACACCATATATTTT
- TRBJ2-3 TRBV5-1 TRBD2 CASSFGTREGLDTQYF TGCGCCAGCAGTTTCGGGACTAGAGAAGGTTTAGATACGCAGTATTTT
- TRBJ2-3 TRBV10-3 TRBD2 CATIAGGSTDTQYF TGTGCCACCATAGCGGGGGGGAGCACAGATACGCAGTATTTT
- TRBJ2-5 TRBV9 TRBD2 CASSALSGGETQYF TGTGCCAGCAGCGCCTTAAGCGGGGGAGAGACCCAGTACTTC
- TRBJ2-7 TRBV9 TRBD2 CASSPQRGGLGEQYF TGTGCCAGCAGCCCGCAGCGGGGGGGACTCGGGGAGCAGTACTTC
- TRBJ1-2 TRBV12-3/TRBV12-4 - CASSFGQANYGYTF TGTGCCAGCAGTTTCGGGCAGGCTAACTATGGCTACACCTTC
few TRBJ2-7 TRBV4-2 TRBD1 CASSHPPGTGKNEQYF TGTGCCAGCAGCCATCCCCCCGGGACAGGGAAGAACGAGCAGTACTTC